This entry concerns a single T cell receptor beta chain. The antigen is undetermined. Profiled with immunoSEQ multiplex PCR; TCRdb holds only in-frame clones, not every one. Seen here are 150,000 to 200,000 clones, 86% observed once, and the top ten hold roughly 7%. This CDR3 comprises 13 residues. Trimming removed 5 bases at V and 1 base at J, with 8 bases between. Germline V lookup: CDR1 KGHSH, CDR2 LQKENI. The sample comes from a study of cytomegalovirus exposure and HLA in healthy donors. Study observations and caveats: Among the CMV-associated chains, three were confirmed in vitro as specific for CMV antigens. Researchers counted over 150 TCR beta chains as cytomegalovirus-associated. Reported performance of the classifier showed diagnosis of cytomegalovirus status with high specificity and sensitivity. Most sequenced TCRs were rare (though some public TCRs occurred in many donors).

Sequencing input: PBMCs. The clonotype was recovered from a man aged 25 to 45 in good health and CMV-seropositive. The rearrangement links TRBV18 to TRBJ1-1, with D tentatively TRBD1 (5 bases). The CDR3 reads CASSLGENTEAFF. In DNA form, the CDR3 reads TGTGCCAGCTCATTGGGGGAGAACACTGAAGCTTTCTTT.